These 26 T cell receptor beta chains originate from one sample sequenced in a study of T cell repertoires in cytomegalovirus infection. These TCRs' antigens remain unknown. One entry per CDR3 protein, called by TCRdb with MiXCR from the reads. The sample lists about 830,000 distinct CDR3 sequences; approximately 32% were seen once. This specimen was cultured CD8+ T cells from PBMCs, taken from culture after CMV antigen stimulation. These receptors were taken from a human donor in good health (CMV status not recorded). Some clones in this sample may be carry-over from other donors' samples.

The chain is built from TRBV11-3 and TRBJ2-7, with 7 bases fitting TRBD1. V shed 7 bases, J shed 7 bases, and the junction held 10 bases outside the gene matches. Germline values: CDR1 SGHNT, CDR2 YENEEA. The CDR3 contains 13 residues. The CDR3 spells CASNPRGRGEQYV. CDR3 nucleotide sequence: TGTGCCAGCAACCCGCGTGGCAGGGGGGAGCAGTACGTC.

This clonotype was detected only a few times. V gene TRBV6-1 combines with J gene TRBJ1-2; 9 nucleotides agree with TRBD1. There are 16 residues in the CDR3. Germline V gives CDR1 MNHNS, CDR2 SASEGT. The V gene end was trimmed by 0 bases and the J gene end by 4 bases; junction bases not matched to a gene: 6. The CDR3 sequence: CASSEAQGAVIYGYTF. The CDR3 bases are TGTGCCAGCAGTGAAGCACAGGGGGCGGTGATCTATGGCTACACCTTC.

The chain combines TRBV7-9 with TRBJ2-1; a possible D gene is TRBD1 (6 bases). V was clipped by 3 bases and J by 6 bases, with 18 bases between them. CDR1 is SEHNR, CDR2 FQNEAQ, per germline (reference sequence). This CDR3 contains 16 residues. The CDR3 DNA is TGTGCCAGCAGCTTTCCTTCACAGGGAAGCGGCAATGAGCAGTTCTTC. It codes for CASSFPSQGSGNEQFF. The whole variable domain, filled in from reference TRBV7-9 and TRBJ2-1, reads DTGVSQNPRHKITKRGQNVTFRCDPISEHNRLYWYRQTLGQGPEFLTYFQNEAQLEKSRLLSDRFSAERPKGSFSTLEIQRTEQGDSAMYLCASSFPSQGSGNEQFFGPGTRLTVL.

The chain uses TRBV6-2 or TRBV6-3 and TRBJ2-7, with 12 bases aligning to TRBD1. Germline V CDR1 and CDR2: MNHEY, SVGEGT. The CDR3 has 16 amino acids. The trim removed 0 bases at V and 7 bases at J, leaving 7 bases unmatched. The CDR3: CASSYSTGQGAWEQYV. CDR3 nucleotide sequence: TGTGCCAGCAGTTACTCAACGGGACAGGGGGCGTGGGAGCAGTACGTC.

This clonotype was counted between two and nine times. V usage is TRBV6-4 and J usage is TRBJ1-2; D gene uncertain. CDR1 and CDR2 from the germline V gene are MRHNA and SNTAGT. The CDR3 consists of 17 residues. Trimming removed 3 bases from V and 2 bases from J, with 19 bases in between. CDR3 residues: CASSESPLTAGNYGYTF. The CDR3 DNA follows: TGTGCCAGCAGTGAATCGCCGTTAACGGCAGGAAACTATGGCTACACCTTC.

The sample holds a few counts of this clonotype. The gene calls are TRBV4-3 and TRBJ2-1; TRBD1 matches at 10 bases. The J segment lost 8 bases and the V segment lost 3 bases, leaving 7 bases of the junction unmatched. This CDR3 is built from 15 residues. Looked up from germline, CDR1 is LGHNA and CDR2 is YSLEER. The CDR3 coding sequence is TGCGCCAGCAGCCATTCCGGGACAGGGGTCGATGAGCAGTTCTTC. Translation: CASSHSGTGVDEQFF.

There are a few counts of this clonotype. The chain carries TRBV20-1 and TRBJ2-3; TRBD2 matches at 11 bases. There are 16 residues in the CDR3. V shed 5 bases, J shed 2 bases, and the junction held 9 bases outside the gene matches. Germline CDR1 is DFQATT and CDR2 is SNEGSKA (reference sequence). The CDR3 loop is CSAAPTSGANTDTQYF. CDR3 bases: TGCAGTGCTGCGCCGACTAGCGGGGCTAACACAGATACGCAGTATTTT.

Only a few counts were recorded for this clonotype. The chain is built from TRBV7-9 and TRBJ2-7; D uncertain. V was pared by 2 bases and J by 2 bases, with 10 bases between. The CDR3 is 14 residues long. The V gene's germline CDR1 is SEHNR and CDR2 FQNEAQ (reference sequence). CDR3 residues: CASSLTTNAYEQYF. CDR3 DNA sequence: TGTGCCAGCAGCTTAACCACCAACGCCTACGAGCAGTACTTC. Using reference TRBV7-9 and TRBJ2-7 for the parts outside the CDR3, the full variable domain is DTGVSQNPRHKITKRGQNVTFRCDPISEHNRLYWYRQTLGQGPEFLTYFQNEAQLEKSRLLSDRFSAERPKGSFSTLEIQRTEQGDSAMYLCASSLTTNAYEQYFGPGTRLTVT.

The chain couples TRBV4-1 to TRBJ2-5, with D perhaps matching TRBD2 (6 bases). Trimming stripped 0 bases from V and 0 bases from J, with 11 bases between. The CDR3 spans 16 residues. Germline lookup yields CDR1 MGHRA and CDR2 YSYEKL. This CDR3 is CASSQEGGVDQETQYF. The CDR3 DNA follows: TGCGCCAGCAGCCAAGAGGGCGGGGTAGACCAAGAGACCCAGTACTTC.

The table lists this clonotype with a few counts. The chain has TRBV5-1 and TRBJ2-1; D may match TRBD1 or TRBD2 (5 bases each). CDR3 size: 16 residues. CDR1 and CDR2 from the germline V gene are SGHRS and YFSETQ. With 2 bases removed from V and 3 bases from J, the gap between germline ends came to 15 bases. CDR3 in amino acids: CASSLPGTDFYNEQFF. The CDR3 nucleotides read TGCGCCAGCAGCTTACCCGGGACGGATTTCTACAATGAGCAGTTCTTC.

V usage is TRBV27 and J usage is TRBJ2-1; unclear D gene. CDR3 length: 13 amino acids. Germline lookup yields CDR1 MNHEY and CDR2 SMNVEV (reference sequence). Trimming pared 6 bases from V and 3 bases from J, leaving 9 bases between. CDR3 in DNA: TGTGCCAGCAGCCCCGCGCTCTACAATGAGCAGTTCTTC. Translation: CASSPALYNEQFF.

This clonotype was found many times. The CDR3 sequence: CASSSAQEAQETQYF. CDR3 DNA sequence: TGTGCCAGCAGCTCCGCACAGGAGGCCCAAGAGACCCAGTACTTC. The gene calls are TRBV7-8 and TRBJ2-5; D is possibly TRBD1 or TRBD2 (5 bases each). The CDR3 sequence is 15 residues long. V was cut by 4 bases and J by 1 base, with 13 bases left in between. Germline CDR1 reads SGHVS; CDR2 reads FQNEAQ.

This clonotype showed up just a few times. The J gene is TRBJ2-1, the V gene TRBV7-8, with no clear D. Germline V gene sequence: CDR1 SGHVS, CDR2 FQNEAQ. V was clipped by 1 base and J by 0 bases, with 10 bases between them. CDR3 length equals 16 residues. The CDR3 DNA is TGTGCCAGCAGCTTAGATCCGGTTAGCTCCTACAATGAGCAGTTCTTC. Its protein product is CASSLDPVSSYNEQFF.

This clonotype showed up just once. V and J are TRBV27 and TRBJ2-5, with D tentatively TRBD1 or TRBD2 (6 bases each). The germline gives CDR1 MNHEY, CDR2 SMNVEV (reference sequence). V was cut by 8 bases and J by 7 bases, with 23 bases left in between. This CDR3 region has 15 residues. The DNA of the CDR3 is TGTGCCAGCGAAAAACGACAGGACGGGGGTGTGACCCAGTACTTC. This codes for CASEKRQDGGVTQYF.

The chain links TRBV14 to TRBJ2-7; D may match TRBD1 or TRBD2 (5 bases each). The CDR3 has 15 amino acids. Germline V gene lookup returns CDR1 SGHDN and CDR2 FVKESK. Trimming cost V 3 bases and J 5 bases, with 17 bases left between them. CDR3 DNA sequence: TGTGCCAGCAGCCAGCAGTTGGGACGTCTGGACGAGCAGTACTTC. It encodes CASSQQLGRLDEQYF.

V is TRBV18 and J is TRBJ1-2; D might be TRBD1 (5 bases). Trimming pared 3 bases from V and 4 bases from J, leaving 21 bases between. Germline V gene lookup returns CDR1 KGHSH and CDR2 LQKENI. The CDR3 runs 17 residues. This chain's CDR3 is CASSPSGSNPPAYGYTF. CDR3 sequence (DNA): TGTGCCAGCTCACCCTCAGGGTCAAACCCTCCAGCCTATGGCTACACCTTC.

In nucleotides, the CDR3 is TGTGCCAGCAGCTTAGGGACAGGGGACACCATATATTTT. Encoded protein: CASSLGTGDTIYF. This chain connects TRBV7-3 to TRBJ1-3; 10 bases fit TRBD1. Unmatched junction bases numbered 0, after V lost 2 bases and J lost 8 bases. From germline, CDR1 is SGHTA and CDR2 FQGTGA. This CDR3 spans 13 amino acids. The full variable domain, with the rest looked up from reference TRBV7-3 and TRBJ1-3, is GAGVSQTPSNKVTEKGKYVELRCDPISGHTALYWYRQSLGQGPEFLIYFQGTGAADDSGLPNDRFFAVRPEGSVSTLKIQRTERGDSAVYLCASSLGTGDTIYFGEGSWLTVV.

This clonotype was counted many times. The chain recombines TRBV7-2 with TRBJ2-7, with 11 bases lining up with TRBD2. V trimming: 4 bases; J trimming: 0 bases; junction bases outside the gene matches: 5. The CDR3 spans 16 residues. In germline, CDR1 is SGHTA, CDR2 FQGNSA. CDR3 amino acids: CASSSPLAGVSYEQYF. CDR3 sequence (DNA): TGTGCCAGCAGCTCGCCACTAGCGGGGGTCTCCTACGAGCAGTACTTC.

This clonotype was counted at least ten times. This chain connects TRBV7-9 to TRBJ1-1; 10 nucleotides align to TRBD1. Germline V CDR1 and CDR2: SEHNR, FQNEAQ (reference sequence). The CDR3 length is 15 residues. Trimming at V came to 4 bases and at J to 3 bases, leaving 5 bases not matched to a gene. CDR3 sequence: CASSSRTGGYTEAFF. CDR3 in DNA: TGTGCCAGCAGCTCCCGGACAGGGGGATACACTGAAGCTTTCTTT. The whole variable domain, remainder taken from reference TRBV7-9 and TRBJ1-1, is DTGVSQNPRHKITKRGQNVTFRCDPISEHNRLYWYRQTLGQGPEFLTYFQNEAQLEKSRLLSDRFSAERPKGSFSTLEIQRTEQGDSAMYLCASSSRTGGYTEAFFGQGTRLTVV.

The V call is TRBV5-4, the J call TRBJ2-7; D possibly corresponds to TRBD1 (6 bases). The V end was cut by 2 bases, the J end by 5 bases, with 14 bases between. The CDR3 length is 14 residues. Germline V lookup: CDR1 SGHNT, CDR2 YYREEE (reference sequence). The CDR3 DNA sequence: TGTGCCAGCAGCTTTGCTCCAGGGGTCGACGAGCAGTACGTC. Protein product: CASSFAPGVDEQYV.

This clonotype has more than one count but fewer than ten. V usage is TRBV6-6 and J usage is TRBJ2-3, with 7 bases fitting TRBD1. CDR1 and CDR2 from the germline V gene are MNHNY and SVGAGI (reference sequence). V lost 0 bases to trimming and J lost 4 bases; unmatched junction nucleotides: 7. The CDR3 runs 16 residues. The CDR3 spells CASSYSPQGVPDTQYF. Here the CDR3 DNA reads TGTGCCAGCAGTTACTCGCCCCAGGGGGTCCCAGATACGCAGTATTTT.

This chain links TRBV12-3 or TRBV12-4 with TRBJ2-1, with 9 bases matching TRBD1. The CDR3 covers 16 residues. The ends lost 7 bases at V and 4 bases at J; junction bases unmatched: 11. CDR3 in amino acids: CASTDPGQGAYNEQFF. The CDR3 DNA follows: TGTGCCAGCACTGACCCGGGACAGGGTGCGTACAATGAGCAGTTCTTC.

This sequence joins TRBV19 and TRBJ2-2, with D unresolved. The CDR3 loop spans 16 amino acids. The V gene's germline CDR1 is LNHDA and CDR2 SQIVND (reference sequence). Trimming stripped 2 bases from V and 0 bases from J, with 10 bases between. CDR3 sequence reads: CASSIRVAANTGELFF. CDR3 bases: TGTGCCAGTAGTATAAGAGTAGCTGCGAACACCGGGGAGCTGTTTTTT.

In its sample, this clonotype was seen a few times. The chain joins TRBV7-2 to TRBJ2-1; D tentatively reads TRBD1 or TRBD2 (5 bases each). The germline CDR1 and CDR2 sequences are SGHTA and FQGNSA. V was cut by 5 bases and J by 0 bases, with 14 bases left in between. There are 16 residues in the CDR3. The CDR3 nucleotides read TGTGCCAGCAGCGTATCCGGGACGTACTCCTACAATGAGCAGTTCTTC. The encoded protein is CASSVSGTYSYNEQFF.

This clonotype was picked up a small number of times. The J gene is TRBJ1-3, the V gene TRBV9; D is unclear. Germline assignment: CDR1 SGDLS and CDR2 YYNGEE. With 1 base removed from V and 0 bases from J, the gap between germline ends came to 11 bases. This CDR3 has 16 residues. CDR3 loop: CASSVSRTSSGNTIYF. CDR3 nucleotide sequence: TGTGCCAGCAGCGTATCTAGGACGAGCTCTGGAAACACCATATATTTT.

The genes are TRBV4-3 and TRBJ2-2; tentatively, D is TRBD1 (6 bases). Germline CDR1 is LGHNA and CDR2 is YSLEER. CDR3 length equals 15 residues. V lost 4 bases and J 13 bases, leaving 22 bases between the germline ends. The CDR3 sequence is CASSRSRDTPAGLFF. The CDR3 nucleotides read TGCGCCAGCAGCCGCAGCCGGGACACCCCAGCTGGGCTGTTTTTT.